This TCR beta chain appears in the sequencing data of a study of T cell responses to AZD1222 COVID-19 vaccine (TCRdb year 2021). General notes on the study: TCR sequencing covered some 250 trial participants: roughly 200 given two doses of AZD1222 and some 25 given two doses of MenACWY control vaccine. Trial participants were enrolled by age into 18-55, 56-69 and 70-plus year subgroups, with around 150, 28 and 57 TCR-sequenced participants respectively.

For this clone: The specificity of this receptor is unknown. Base qualities are missing; no much larger clone stands one base away.

The CDR3 regions of human TCRbeta chains were analyzed by immunosequencing. In the original analysis: TCRs in the repertoires were compared against a reference library of SARS-CoV-2-specific TCRs that had been generated with the MIRA antigen-specificity platform. Breadth was defined as the fraction of unique TCRs that were SARS-CoV-2-associated. Depth was defined as the fraction of total T cells that were SARS-CoV-2-associated. Each spike-specific TCR was assigned to its reactive spike region and to a CD4 or CD8 class using the MIRA data. Log10-transformed breadth and depth values were compared by one-way ANOVA with Sidak's multiple comparisons tests. TCRdb stores this immuneACCESS table with in-frame sequences only. Part of the clones is absent; in the studies checked, under half of the shortfall reflects unresolved V genes, and no reason is known for the rest. V, J and clone size are those of that table, while D and trimming were read from the DNA. This sample comprises about 75,000 clones, about 87% of them detected only once. The leading ten clones occupy 9% to 10% of the sample.

Study-level results and caveats: Because no day 14 peak-response samples were available, repertoires were characterized only after the peak T cell response. Conclusions about previously exposed vaccinees were limited because only five to seven AZD1222 recipients were SARS-CoV-2 seropositive at baseline. In the small 56-69-year group, the increase in depth fell short of significance, most likely because of low power. The whole spike protein was spanned by vaccine-associated CD4 TCRs, and dominant responses were seen in regions 160-218 and 743-854. Participants were mostly white British, with more females than males. The authors suggested clonal diversity may have been underestimated. Spike-specific TCR breadth and depth rose significantly after two AZD1222 doses compared with day 0 and with MenACWY recipients. Reportedly, almost half of the unique spike-specific TCRs recognized epitopes lying outside the regions that are mutated in the B.1.351 and B.1.1.7 variants.

Trimming removed 5 bases from V and 5 bases from J; the gene matches leave 7 bases unexplained. The CDR3 runs 16 amino acids, cysteine and phenylalanine included. Of all the DNA, just the CDR3 is kept, 48 bases in frame from base 1. The germline V gene (reference sequence) sets CDR1 to SSHAT and CDR2 to FNYEAQ. The time point tag for this specimen amounts to: about 28 days (+/-7) after the second vaccine dose. The sample's treatment or condition label, decoded: meningococcal conjugate vaccine given as trial control. Vaccinee samples came from UK trials COV001 and COV002, including a single-blind randomized controlled phase 2/3 trial of AZD1222 (ChAdOx1 nCoV-19) in healthy adults. For TCRbeta chain sequencing, PBMC samples from trial participants were taken at day 0 and at day 28 after the second dose.

Sequences were derived from peripheral blood, sampled 28 days after the second dose of the MenACWY control vaccine. The chain was built from TRBV7-7 and TRBJ2-2; 11 central bases correspond to TRBD1. This TCR derives from an adult who received the MenACWY meningococcal vaccine as a control. The CDR3 reads CASSLAGTGGTGELFF. The nucleotide sequence reads as follows: TGTGCCAGCAGCCTCGCCGGGACAGGGGGAACCGGGGAGCTGTTTTTT.